Following are 3 T cell receptor beta chains from one sample sequenced in a study of regulatory T cells in long-lasting Graves disease. CDR3 regions were amplified by Arm-PCR using iRepertoire HTBI primers to build TCR beta libraries. Using its own MiXCR run on the multiplex PCR reads, TCRdb lists one record per CDR3 protein. The sample shows 400,000 to 500,000 distinct CDR3 sequences, approximately 22% of them seen only once. Documented time point: persistent/refractory GD, antithyroid drugs over 5 years with positive TRAb. After RNA was extracted from PBMCs, the TCR library was made from it. The sample here was peripheral blood mononuclear cells (PBMCs), taken when the disease was refractory, from a patient treated with antithyroid drugs. The receptors were sampled from a female donor with Graves disease.

In nucleotides, the CDR3 is TGCGCCAGCAGCCAATACGCGACGAGTGGAAACACCATATATTTT. As protein: CASSQYATSGNTIYF. The V call is TRBV4-3, the J call TRBJ1-3; no clear D gene. Germline V lookup: CDR1 LGHNA, CDR2 YSLEER. Trimming took off 2 bases at V and 3 bases at J, with 11 bases between the two ends. The CDR3 consists of 15 residues.

The chain is built from TRBV12-3 or TRBV12-4 and TRBJ1-6; unclear D gene. The CDR3 spans 16 residues. Trimming shortened V by 0 bases and J by 5 bases, and 11 bases separated the two germline ends. As DNA, the CDR3 is TGTGCCAGCAGTTTAGCGCTGGGTCGGGATAATTCACCCCTCCACTTT. Amino acids: CASSLALGRDNSPLHF.

CDR3 residues: CASSIASSYEQYF. CDR3 nucleotides: TGTGCCAGCAGTATCGCGAGCTCCTACGAGCAGTACTTC. V gene TRBV27 combines with J gene TRBJ2-7; D gene uncertain. Looked up from germline, CDR1 is MNHEY and CDR2 is SMNVEV (reference sequence). This CDR3 spans 13 amino acids. V lost 5 bases and J lost 0, with 8 bases in between.